This is a list of T cell receptor beta chains from one sample in a study of Ad26.COV2.S vaccination and SARS-CoV-2 variants. The repertoire was sequenced with immunoSEQ multiplex PCR; TCRdb's copy has only in-frame clones and lacks some. Of about 680,000 clones detected, more than 70% appear once; the ten largest clones hold approximately 1.5%. Sample: peripheral blood, taken in a trial of Ad26.COV2.S vaccine versus placebo. These receptors were taken from a person aged 18-60 years who received the Ad26.COV2.S COVID-19 vaccine or a placebo. Each CDR3 is given without its conserved first and last residue. Some rows mark clone size as missing; the rest say once, few, many or name a class of expanded clone.

j_call,v_call,clone_size,cdr3_aa
TRBJ1-4,TRBV4-2,-,ASSQAFGWNEKLF
TRBJ1-5,TRBV6-5,-,ASSIRDSYNQPQH
TRBJ2-3,TRBV5-1,-,ASSSPRETYTDTQY
TRBJ2-3,TRBV4-3,once,ASSQEPSTDTQY
TRBJ1-2,TRBV7-3,-,ASSRDRGGGGYT
TRBJ1-3,TRBV9,-,ASSVAQGGNTIY
TRBJ1-2,TRBV9,-,ASSPDRGHYGYT
TRBJ2-1,TRBV7-8,-,ASSPAINEQF
TRBJ1-5,TRBV7-9,-,ASSLGGGPQH
TRBJ2-3,TRBV2,-,ASRLAGRTDTQY
TRBJ2-7,TRBV19,-,ASRTGGGSEQY
TRBJ2-7,TRBV14,-,ASSHGLQTSYEQY
TRBJ1-2,TRBV18,-,ASSPLSGGGYT
TRBJ2-2,TRBV14,-,ASRLGPGELF
TRBJ1-1,TRBV30,-,AWVRVEAF
TRBJ2-5,TRBV11-3,-,ASSAGLAGGTQY
TRBJ1-4,TRBV28,-,ASSLNEWGKLF
TRBJ2-2,TRBV4-3,-,ASSHLGGGNTGELF
TRBJ1-2,TRBV2,-,ASRDRTNYGYT
TRBJ2-2,TRBV25-1,-,ARLGHPNTGELF